A selection of T cell receptor beta chains follows, all from one sample in a study of cytomegalovirus exposure and HLA in healthy donors. Data came from immunoSEQ multiplex PCR; TCRdb stores just in-frame clones and leaves some out. The table records approximately 82,000 clones, about 74% of them present only once. Source material: PBMCs. These receptors all come from a woman between 50 and 59 years old in good health and CMV-seropositive. The CDR3 runs from the conserved cysteine through the conserved F or W. A D gene is named only where the DNA matches it firmly. Some rows have no size entry. The others give once, few or many, or a class for an expanded clone.

J	D	size	V	CDR3	DNA
TRBJ2-5	TRBD2	.	TRBV5-1	CASSRGSSGSQETQYF	TGCGCCAGCAGCCGGGGGTCTAGCGGGAGCCAAGAGACCCAGTACTTC
TRBJ2-3	.	.	TRBV7-6	CASSLVRSQRSDTQYF	TGTGCCAGCAGCTTAGTTCGGAGTCAGCGGTCAGATACGCAGTATTTT
TRBJ2-3	.	.	TRBV7-9	CASSFPAGRDTQYF	TGTGCCAGCAGCTTTCCAGCGGGCAGGGATACGCAGTATTTT
TRBJ2-6	.	many	TRBV6-1	CASSETTGSGANVLTF	TGTGCCAGCAGTGAAACCACAGGCTCTGGGGCCAACGTCCTGACTTTC
TRBJ2-7	TRBD1	few	TRBV5-1	CASSLAAGTGSYEQYF	TGCGCCAGCAGCTTGGCGGCTGGGACAGGCTCCTACGAGCAGTACTTC
TRBJ2-7	.	few	TRBV7-8	CASGKLEPYEQYF	TGTGCCAGCGGAAAGCTAGAACCCTACGAGCAGTACTTC
TRBJ1-5	TRBD1	.	TRBV4-1	CASSQAGWRQGPNQPQHF	TGCGCCAGCAGCCAAGCCGGGTGGAGACAGGGGCCTAATCAGCCCCAGCATTTT
TRBJ2-7	TRBD2	.	TRBV28	CASSFPSGSREQYF	TGTGCCAGCAGTTTTCCTAGCGGGAGTCGGGAGCAGTACTTC
TRBJ2-7	TRBD1	.	TRBV18	CASSSYVGQPTYEQYF	TGTGCCAGCTCATCCTACGTGGGACAGCCAACCTACGAGCAGTACTTC
TRBJ1-1	TRBD1	few	TRBV6-1	CASSDWGQLTEAFF	TGTGCCAGCAGTGACTGGGGACAGCTCACTGAAGCTTTCTTT
TRBJ1-1	.	.	TRBV28	CASREGHLEAFF	TGTGCCAGCAGGGAGGGTCATCTTGAAGCTTTCTTT
TRBJ2-3	.	few	TRBV6-5	CASSYFQGLGTDTQYF	TGTGCCAGCAGTTATTTCCAGGGTTTGGGCACAGATACGCAGTATTTT
TRBJ2-3	TRBD2	.	TRBV29-1	CSVAGGSGRSTDTQYF	TGCAGCGTCGCAGGAGGTAGCGGGAGGTCCACAGATACGCAGTATTTT
TRBJ1-1	TRBD1	.	TRBV7-2	CASRKDRENTEAFF	TGTGCCAGCAGAAAAGACAGGGAGAACACTGAAGCTTTCTTT
TRBJ1-5	TRBD1	few	TRBV7-3	CAHRPGTGLSSRCNQPQHF	TGTGCCCACCGTCCCGGGACAGGGTTGAGTTCCAGATGCAATCAGCCCCAGCATTTT
TRBJ1-2	.	.	TRBV18	CASSPGGGNYGYTF	TGTGCCAGCTCACCAGGAGGTGGGAACTATGGCTACACCTTC
TRBJ2-7	TRBD2	few	TRBV5-4	CASSSFGTSGSSEQYF	TGTGCCAGCAGTTCCTTCGGGACTAGCGGGAGTTCCGAGCAGTACTTC
TRBJ2-2	.	.	TRBV7-7	CASTRDTNTGELFF	TGTGCTAGCACCCGGGACACGAACACCGGGGAGCTGTTTTTT
TRBJ1-1	.	few	TRBV10-3	CAVRSGLLNTEAFF	TGTGCCGTCAGGAGTGGGCTTTTGAACACTGAAGCTTTCTTT
TRBJ2-1	TRBD2	.	TRBV6-6	CASSYWGLAGGNEQFF	TGTGCCAGCAGTTACTGGGGACTAGCGGGGGGCAATGAGCAGTTCTTC
TRBJ1-4	TRBD1	.	TRBV4-1	CASSPLGQGDEKLFF	TGCGCCAGCAGCCCCTTGGGACAGGGGGATGAAAAACTGTTTTTT
TRBJ2-5	.	few	TRBV30	CAWDEKPGTYPPQETQYF	TGTGCCTGGGACGAGAAACCCGGGACTTATCCTCCACAAGAGACCCAGTACTTC
TRBJ1-1	TRBD1	.	TRBV10-3	CAISEPGGADTEAFF	TGTGCCATCAGTGAGCCAGGGGGCGCGGACACTGAAGCTTTCTTT
TRBJ1-1	.	.	TRBV10-3	CAISGIRGRGAFF	TGTGCCATCAGTGGAATTCGGGGGCGGGGGGCTTTCTTT
TRBJ2-7	.	.	TRBV9	CASSVGSEGVTSEQYF	TGTGCCAGCAGCGTAGGATCTGAGGGGGTGACCTCGGAGCAGTACTTC
TRBJ2-7	.	few	TRBV30	CACRTAAYEQYF	TGTGCCTGCCGGACAGCCGCCTACGAGCAGTACTTC
TRBJ1-1	.	few	TRBV10-1	CASSDGGTEAFF	TGCGCCAGCAGTGATGGGGGGACTGAAGCTTTCTTT
TRBJ1-1	.	.	TRBV29-1	CSVEGGHYTEAFF	TGCAGCGTTGAGGGGGGGCACTACACTGAAGCTTTCTTT
TRBJ2-1	TRBD2	few	TRBV6-1	CASSAPTSGSYNEQFF	TGTGCCAGCAGTGCCCCTACTAGCGGGAGCTACAATGAGCAGTTCTTC
TRBJ2-5	.	.	TRBV5-6	CASSLDYNQETQYF	TGTGCCAGCAGCTTGGATTACAACCAAGAGACCCAGTACTTC
TRBJ2-2	.	few	TRBV4-1	CASSQVETGELFF	TGCGCCAGCAGCCAAGTGGAGACCGGGGAGCTGTTTTTT